Each of the 4 T cell receptor beta chains below was sequenced from the same sample in a study of shared clonotypes between healthy human individuals. Clones were sequenced by immunoSEQ multiplex PCR, and TCRdb holds only the in-frame ones, with some missing. Of 2,500,000 or so clones in the sample, 80% to 95% were seen once. Sequencing used naive CD4+ T cells from PBMCs. Subset noted: CD45RA+ positively selected. Receptors originate from a young man in good health. Some clones in this sample may be carry-over from other donors' samples.

The chain couples TRBV5-1 to TRBJ1-3, with D perhaps TRBD1 (5 bases). CDR3 length: 17 amino acids. The V end lost 4 bases, the J end lost 0 bases, and 17 bases lay between the germline ends. CDR1 and CDR2 from the germline V gene are SGHRS and YFSETQ. The CDR3 reads CASSRGTEVFSGNTIYF. DNA of the CDR3: TGCGCCAGCAGCCGCGGGACGGAGGTCTTCTCTGGAAACACCATATATTTT.

Of note for this clone: A read error may account for a junction end that differs from germline. The V gene is TRBV29-1, the J gene TRBJ2-7; 9 bases are a match to TRBD1. The CDR3 has 13 amino acids. Looked up from germline, CDR1 is SQVTM and CDR2 is ANQGSEA. DNA of the CDR3: TGCAGCGTACCGGGACAGGGATCCTACGGGCAGTACTTC. This gives the protein CSVPGQGSYGQYF.

The rearrangement links TRBV5-1 to TRBJ2-7; D possibly corresponds to TRBD1 (6 bases). V was clipped by 0 bases and J by 6 bases, with 10 bases between them. The CDR3 totals 13 residues. In germline, CDR1 is SGHRS, CDR2 YFSETQ. The CDR3 here is CASSLDLGGEQYF. CDR3 nucleotide sequence: TGCGCCAGCAGCTTGGATCTAGGGGGCGAGCAGTACTTC. The variable domain in full, with the rest retrieved from reference TRBV5-1 and TRBJ2-7, is KAGVTQTPRYLIKTRGQQVTLSCSPISGHRSVSWYQQTPGQGLQFLFEYFSETQRNKGNFPGRFSGRQFSNSRSEMNVSTLELGDSALYLCASSLDLGGEQYFGPGTRLTVT.

This clone was seen a single time. The chain links TRBV30 to TRBJ2-1, with 12 nucleotides matching TRBD2. Germline assignment: CDR1 GTSNPN and CDR2 SVGIG (reference sequence). The CDR3 is 14 amino acids. The trim removed 5 bases at V and 4 bases at J, leaving 3 bases unmatched. The CDR3 sequence is CAWATSGRYNEQFF. CDR3 in DNA: TGTGCCTGGGCTACTAGCGGGAGGTACAATGAGCAGTTCTTC.